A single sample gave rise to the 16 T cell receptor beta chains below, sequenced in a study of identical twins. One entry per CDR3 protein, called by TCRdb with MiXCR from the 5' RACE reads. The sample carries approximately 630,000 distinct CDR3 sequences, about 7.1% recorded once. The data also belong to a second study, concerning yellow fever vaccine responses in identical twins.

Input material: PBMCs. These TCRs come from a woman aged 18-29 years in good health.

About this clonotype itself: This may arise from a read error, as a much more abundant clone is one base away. The CDR3 loop is CAISPRTYEQYF. CDR3 DNA sequence: TGTGCCATCTCTCCAAGGACCTACGAGCAGTACTTC. The chain combines TRBV10-3 with TRBJ2-7; D is undetermined. The CDR3 spans 12 residues. Germline V gives CDR1 ENHRY, CDR2 SYGVKD. V was trimmed by 8 bases and J by 2 bases, leaving 10 bases between them.

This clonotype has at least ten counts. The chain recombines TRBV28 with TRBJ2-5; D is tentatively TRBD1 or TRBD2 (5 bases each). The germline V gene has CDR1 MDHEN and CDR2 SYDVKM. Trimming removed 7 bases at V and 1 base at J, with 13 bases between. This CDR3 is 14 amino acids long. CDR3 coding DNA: TGTGCCAGCAATTGGGACGGACTCCAAGAGACCCAGTACTTC. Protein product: CASNWDGLQETQYF.

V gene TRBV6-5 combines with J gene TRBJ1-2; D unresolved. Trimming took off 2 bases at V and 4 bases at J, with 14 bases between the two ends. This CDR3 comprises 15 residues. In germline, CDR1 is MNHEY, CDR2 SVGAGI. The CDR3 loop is CASSYATLPGYGYTF. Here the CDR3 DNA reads TGTGCCAGCAGTTACGCGACCCTCCCGGGCTATGGCTACACCTTC.

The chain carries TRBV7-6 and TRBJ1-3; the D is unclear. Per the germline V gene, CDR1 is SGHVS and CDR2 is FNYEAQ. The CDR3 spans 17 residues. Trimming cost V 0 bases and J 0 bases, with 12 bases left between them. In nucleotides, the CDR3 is TGTGCCAGCAGCTTAGCATTGGTGGGAAACTCTGGAAACACCATATATTTT. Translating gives CASSLALVGNSGNTIYF.

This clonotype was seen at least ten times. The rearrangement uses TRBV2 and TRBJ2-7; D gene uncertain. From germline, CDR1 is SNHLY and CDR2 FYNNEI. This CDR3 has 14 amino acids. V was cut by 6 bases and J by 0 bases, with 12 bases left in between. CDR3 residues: CASRADGSSYEQYF. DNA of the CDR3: TGTGCCAGCAGGGCAGACGGTAGCTCCTACGAGCAGTACTTC.

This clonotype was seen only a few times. CDR3 amino acids: CASRSTSGGAKDTQYF. The DNA of the CDR3 is TGTGCCAGCAGGTCGACTAGCGGGGGGGCGAAAGATACGCAGTATTTT. The rearrangement joins TRBV11-2 to TRBJ2-3; 14 bases agree with TRBD2. V dropped 6 bases and J dropped 5; count of bases not matched to a gene: 7. The CDR3 consists of 16 residues. Germline CDR1 reads SGHAT; CDR2 reads FQNNGV.

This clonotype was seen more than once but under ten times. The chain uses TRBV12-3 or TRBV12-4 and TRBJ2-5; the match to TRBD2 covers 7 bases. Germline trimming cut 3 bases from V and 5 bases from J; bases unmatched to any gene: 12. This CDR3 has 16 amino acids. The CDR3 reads CASSFPLPGGIETQYF. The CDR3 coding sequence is TGTGCCAGCAGTTTTCCTTTACCCGGGGGGATTGAGACCCAGTACTTC.

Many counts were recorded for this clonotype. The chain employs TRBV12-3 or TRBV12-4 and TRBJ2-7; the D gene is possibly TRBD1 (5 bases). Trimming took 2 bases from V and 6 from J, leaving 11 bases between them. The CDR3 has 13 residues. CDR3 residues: CASSLRQGGEQYV. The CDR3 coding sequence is TGTGCCAGCAGTTTAAGGCAGGGTGGCGAGCAGTACGTC.

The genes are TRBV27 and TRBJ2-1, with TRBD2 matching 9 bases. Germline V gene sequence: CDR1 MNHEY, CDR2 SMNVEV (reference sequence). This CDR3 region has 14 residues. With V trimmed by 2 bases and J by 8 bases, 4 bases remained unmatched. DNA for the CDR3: TGTGCCAGCAGTTTAGGCGGGAGGGCCTATGAGCAGTTCTTC. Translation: CASSLGGRAYEQFF.

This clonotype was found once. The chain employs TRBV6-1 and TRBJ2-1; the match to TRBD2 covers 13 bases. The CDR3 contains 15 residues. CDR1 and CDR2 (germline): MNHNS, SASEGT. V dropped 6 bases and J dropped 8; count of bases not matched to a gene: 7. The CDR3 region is CASSLTSGGSHEQFF. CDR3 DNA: TGTGCCAGCAGCCTGACTAGCGGGGGGTCTCATGAGCAGTTCTTC.

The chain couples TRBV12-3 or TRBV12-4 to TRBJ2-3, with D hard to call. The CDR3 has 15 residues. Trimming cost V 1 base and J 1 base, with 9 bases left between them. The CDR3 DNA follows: TGTGCCAGCAGTTTAGTCGCCCCAGGCACAGATACGCAGTATTTT. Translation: CASSLVAPGTDTQYF.

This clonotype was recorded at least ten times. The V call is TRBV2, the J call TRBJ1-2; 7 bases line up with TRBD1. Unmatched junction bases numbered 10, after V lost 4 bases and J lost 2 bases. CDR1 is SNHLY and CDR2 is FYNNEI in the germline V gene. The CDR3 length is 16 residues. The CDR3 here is CASSAGRRDRNYGYTF. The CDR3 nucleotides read TGTGCCAGCAGTGCGGGGAGGCGGGACAGAAACTATGGCTACACCTTC.

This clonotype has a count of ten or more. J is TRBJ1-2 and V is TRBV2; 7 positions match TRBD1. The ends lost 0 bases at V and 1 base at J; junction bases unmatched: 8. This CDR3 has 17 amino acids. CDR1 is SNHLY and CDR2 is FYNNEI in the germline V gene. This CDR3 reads CASSEALRGTVNYGYTF. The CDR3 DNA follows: TGTGCCAGCAGTGAAGCGCTTCGAGGGACAGTTAACTATGGCTACACCTTC.

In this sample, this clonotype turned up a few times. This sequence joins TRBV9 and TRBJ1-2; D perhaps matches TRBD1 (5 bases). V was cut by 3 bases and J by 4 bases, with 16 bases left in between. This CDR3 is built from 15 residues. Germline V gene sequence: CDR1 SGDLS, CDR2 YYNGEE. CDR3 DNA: TGTGCCAGCAGCGAGGACACCTCCGTAGGCTATGGCTACACCTTC. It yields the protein CASSEDTSVGYGYTF.

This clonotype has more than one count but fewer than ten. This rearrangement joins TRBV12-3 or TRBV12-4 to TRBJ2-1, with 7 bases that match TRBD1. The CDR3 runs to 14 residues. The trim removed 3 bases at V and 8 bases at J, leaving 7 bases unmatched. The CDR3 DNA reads TGTGCCAGCAGTTTGTATGTAGGGGGCTATGAGCAGTTCTTC. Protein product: CASSLYVGGYEQFF.

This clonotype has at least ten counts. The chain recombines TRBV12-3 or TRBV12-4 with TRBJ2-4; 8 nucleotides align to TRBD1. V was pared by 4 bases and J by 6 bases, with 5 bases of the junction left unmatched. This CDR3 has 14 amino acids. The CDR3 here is CASSSPGTGNIQYF. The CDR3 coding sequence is TGTGCCAGCAGTTCCCCCGGGACAGGAAACATTCAGTACTTC.